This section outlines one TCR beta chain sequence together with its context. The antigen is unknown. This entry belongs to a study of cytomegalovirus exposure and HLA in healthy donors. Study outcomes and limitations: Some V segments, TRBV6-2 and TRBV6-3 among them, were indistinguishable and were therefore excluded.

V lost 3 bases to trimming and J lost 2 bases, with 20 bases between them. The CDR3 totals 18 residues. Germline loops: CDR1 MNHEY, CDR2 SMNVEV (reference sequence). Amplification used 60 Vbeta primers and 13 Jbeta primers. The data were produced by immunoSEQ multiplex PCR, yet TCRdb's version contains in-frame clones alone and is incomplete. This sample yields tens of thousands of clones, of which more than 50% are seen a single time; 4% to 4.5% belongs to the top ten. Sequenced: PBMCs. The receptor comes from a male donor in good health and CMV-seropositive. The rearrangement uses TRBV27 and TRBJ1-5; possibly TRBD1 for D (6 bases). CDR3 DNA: TGTGCCAGCAGTTTCAGGGCAGGGGATAGGTTAGGCAATCAGCCCCAGCATTTT. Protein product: CASSFRAGDRLGNQPQHF.